The next 7 T cell receptor beta chains were all read from a single sample in a study of T cell clonotyping in hematopoietic cell transplantation (dated by TCRdb to 2020 to 2022). Libraries were constructed by the immunoSEQ multiplex PCR assay. The source is immuneACCESS, and TCRdb retained only in-frame sequences with V and J called. Part of the clones is not carried over; for the studies checked, unresolved V genes explain less than half of this, and the remainder is unexplained. The sample table contains approximately 5,900 clones; only one count was recorded for roughly 89% of them. The ten most abundant clones make up around 8% of the sample. Read against the paper, the sample's time point label means: 100 days after allo-HCT. Here the sequenced sample was peripheral blood mononuclear cells, taken 100 days after allogeneic stem cell transplant. All receptors derive from a male patient in his 40s who had an allogeneic stem cell transplant from an unrelated donor, so the T cells may come from the graft donor. Some clones in this sample may be carry-over from other donors' samples.

V and J are TRBV28 and TRBJ1-2; 9 bases match TRBD1. V trimming: 6 bases; J trimming: 10 bases; junction bases outside the gene matches: 9. This CDR3 comprises 13 residues. The V gene's germline CDR1 is MDHEN and CDR2 SYDVKM. The CDR3 nucleotides are TGTGCCAGCAGACTTTCGGGACAGGGAAACTACACCTTC. Encoded protein: CASRLSGQGNYTF.

This clone was counted only a few times. The chain is built from TRBV2 and TRBJ2-4, with 12 bases that match TRBD2. The CDR3 extends over 15 amino acids. V lost 5 bases to trimming and J lost 8 bases; unmatched junction nucleotides: 7. The germline gives CDR1 SNHLY, CDR2 FYNNEI. CDR3 DNA sequence: TGTGCCAGCAGTACTCCTAGCGGGGGGGCGGACATTCAGTACTTC. Translated, it gives CASSTPSGGADIQYF. Using reference TRBV2 and TRBJ2-4 for the parts outside the CDR3, the full variable domain is EPEVTQTPSHQVTQMGQEVILRCVPISNHLYFYWYRQILGQKVEFLVSFYNNEISEKSEIFDDQFSVERPDGSNFTLKIRSTKLEDSAMYFCASSTPSGGADIQYFGAGTRLSVL.

J is TRBJ1-6 and V is TRBV6-1; D call uncertain. Germline values: CDR1 MNHNS, CDR2 SASEGT. The ends were cut back, 8 bases at V and 14 bases at J, with 13 bases in the middle. The CDR3 sequence is 11 residues long. The DNA of the CDR3 is TGTGCCAGCGGACGGGGAGGATCCCTCCACTTT. Protein product: CASGRGGSLHF.

This rearrangement joins TRBV7-2 to TRBJ1-2; 10 bases align to TRBD1. CDR1 is SGHTA and CDR2 is FQGNSA in the germline V gene. V shed 7 bases, J shed 4 bases, and the junction held 9 bases outside the gene matches. The CDR3 extends over 15 amino acids. The CDR3 reads CASTLGDRGLYGYTF. The DNA for the CDR3 is TGTGCCAGCACACTGGGGGACAGGGGCCTCTATGGCTACACCTTC.

The V and J genes are TRBV30 and TRBJ1-5, with D unresolved. V lost 1 base and J 3 bases, leaving 16 bases between the germline ends. CDR3 length: 16 amino acids. Germline V CDR1 and CDR2: GTSNPN, SVGIG (reference sequence). Here the CDR3 reads CAWSGQSSLYNQPQHF. For the CDR3, the DNA is TGTGCCTGGAGTGGCCAGTCGAGCCTCTACAATCAGCCCCAGCATTTT. Supplemented by reference TRBV30 and TRBJ1-5, the full variable domain reads SQTIHQWPATLVQPVGSPLSLECTVEGTSNPNLYWYRQAAGRGLQLLFYSVGIGQISSEVPQNLSASRPQDRQFILSSKKLLLSDSGFYLCAWSGQSSLYNQPQHFGDGTRLSIL.

This chain uses TRBV19 with TRBJ1-1; 9 bases agree with TRBD1. Unmatched junction bases numbered 6, after V lost 5 bases and J lost 5 bases. This CDR3 is 14 amino acids long. Germline-derived CDR1 and CDR2 are LNHDA and SQIVND (reference sequence). The DNA of the CDR3 is TGTGCCAGTAGTGTACAGGGGGCACGGACTGAAGCTTTCTTT. It yields the protein CASSVQGARTEAFF.

The chain's CDR3 is CASSLGGAGDTEAFF. The DNA of the CDR3 is TGCGCCAGCAGCTTGGGTGGGGCAGGGGACACTGAAGCTTTCTTT. The rearrangement uses TRBV5-1 and TRBJ1-1; a possible D gene is TRBD1 (6 bases). Between the trimmed V and J ends, which lost 0 bases and 3 bases, there was a span of 12 bases. Germline-derived CDR1 and CDR2 are SGHRS and YFSETQ. This CDR3 spans 15 amino acids.